This T cell receptor beta chain derives from a study of blood T cell repertoires in COVID-19. Study-wide background: In each case, the material was cDNA or gDNA derived from T cells, B-cell-depleted T cells, or PBMCs.

Trimming pared 4 bases from V and 0 bases from J, leaving 17 bases between. The germline V gene has CDR1 SGHRS and CDR2 YFSETQ. This CDR3 is built from 17 residues. Assay used: immunoSEQ multiplex PCR; TCRdb lists only in-frame clones, some missing. The table lists approximately 70,000 clones, 84% of them singletons, with under 5% in the top ten. This receptor was taken from a woman in her fifties or sixties with acute or convalescent COVID-19. The sample consisted of peripheral blood. This chain connects TRBV5-1 to TRBJ1-3; unclear D gene. For the CDR3, the DNA is TGCGCCAGCAGCAGGGAGAGCGGTTTCTTCTCTGGAAACACCATATATTTT. Translating gives CASSRESGFFSGNTIYF.